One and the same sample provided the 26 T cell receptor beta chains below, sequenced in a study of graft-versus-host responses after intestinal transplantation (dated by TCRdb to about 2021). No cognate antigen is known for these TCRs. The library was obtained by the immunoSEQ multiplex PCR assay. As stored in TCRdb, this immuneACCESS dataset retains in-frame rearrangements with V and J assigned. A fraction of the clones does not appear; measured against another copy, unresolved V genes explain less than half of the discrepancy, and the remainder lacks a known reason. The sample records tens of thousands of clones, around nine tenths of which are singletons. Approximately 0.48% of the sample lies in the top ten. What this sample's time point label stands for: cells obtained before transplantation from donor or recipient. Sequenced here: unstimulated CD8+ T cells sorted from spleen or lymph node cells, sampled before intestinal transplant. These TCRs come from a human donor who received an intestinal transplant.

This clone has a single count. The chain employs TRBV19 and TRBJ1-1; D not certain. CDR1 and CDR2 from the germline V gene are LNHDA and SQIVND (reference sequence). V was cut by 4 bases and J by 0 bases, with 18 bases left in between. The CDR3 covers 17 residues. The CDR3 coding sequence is TGTGCCAGTAGTACCTTGGGCACAATCCAAATGAACACTGAAGCTTTCTTT. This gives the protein CASSTLGTIQMNTEAFF.

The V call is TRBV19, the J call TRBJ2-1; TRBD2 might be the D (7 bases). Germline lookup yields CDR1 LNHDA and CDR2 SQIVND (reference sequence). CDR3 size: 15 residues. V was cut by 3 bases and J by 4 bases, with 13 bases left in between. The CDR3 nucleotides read TGTGCCAGTAGTATTGGGGGGGGCCCTTACAATGAGCAGTTCTTC. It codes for CASSIGGGPYNEQFF. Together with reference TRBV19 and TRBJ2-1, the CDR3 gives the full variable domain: DGGITQSPKYLFRKEGQNVTLSCEQNLNHDAMYWYRQDPGQGLRLIYYSQIVNDFQKGDIAEGYSVSREKKESFPLTVTSAQKNPTAFYLCASSIGGGPYNEQFFGPGTRLTVL.

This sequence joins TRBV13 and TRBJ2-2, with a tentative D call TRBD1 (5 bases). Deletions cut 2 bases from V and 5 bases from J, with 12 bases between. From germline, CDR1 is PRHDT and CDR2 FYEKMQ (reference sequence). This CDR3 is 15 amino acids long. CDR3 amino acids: CASSLQGIATGELFF. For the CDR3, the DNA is TGTGCCAGCAGCTTACAGGGAATCGCAACCGGGGAGCTGTTTTTT.

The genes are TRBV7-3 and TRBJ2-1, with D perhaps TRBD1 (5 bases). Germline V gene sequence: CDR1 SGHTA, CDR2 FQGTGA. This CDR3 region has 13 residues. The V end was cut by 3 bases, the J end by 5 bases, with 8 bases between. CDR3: CASSLGLNNEQFF. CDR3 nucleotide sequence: TGTGCCAGCAGCTTGGGGCTGAACAATGAGCAGTTCTTC.

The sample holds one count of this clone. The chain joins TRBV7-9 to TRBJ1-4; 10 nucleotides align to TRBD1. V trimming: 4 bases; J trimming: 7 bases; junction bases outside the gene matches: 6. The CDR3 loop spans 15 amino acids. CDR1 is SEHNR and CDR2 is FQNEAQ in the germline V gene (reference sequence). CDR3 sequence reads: CASSSSGTGVEKLFF. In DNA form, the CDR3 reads TGTGCCAGCAGCTCCTCCGGGACAGGGGTTGAAAAACTGTTTTTT.

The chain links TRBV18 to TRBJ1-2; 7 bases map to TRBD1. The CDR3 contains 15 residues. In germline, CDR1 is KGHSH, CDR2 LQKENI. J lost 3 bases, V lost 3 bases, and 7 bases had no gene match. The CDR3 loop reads CASSPEDRRYYGYTF. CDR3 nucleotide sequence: TGTGCCAGCTCACCCGAGGACAGGCGGTACTATGGCTACACCTTC.

The CDR3 protein is CASSQALAVSYEQYF. In DNA, the CDR3 is TGCGCCAGCAGCCAAGCACTAGCGGTATCCTACGAGCAGTACTTC. This chain uses TRBV4-1 with TRBJ2-7; 8 bases align to TRBD2. Per the germline V gene, CDR1 is MGHRA and CDR2 is YSYEKL. V shed 1 base, J shed 1 base, and the junction held 3 bases outside the gene matches. The CDR3 runs 15 residues.

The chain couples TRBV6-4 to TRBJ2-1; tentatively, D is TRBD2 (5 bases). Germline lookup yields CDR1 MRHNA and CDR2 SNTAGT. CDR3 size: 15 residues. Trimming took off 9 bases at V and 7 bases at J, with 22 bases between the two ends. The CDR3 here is CASPQTRLLDNEQFF. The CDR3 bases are TGTGCCAGTCCTCAAACTAGACTCCTGGATAATGAGCAGTTCTTC.

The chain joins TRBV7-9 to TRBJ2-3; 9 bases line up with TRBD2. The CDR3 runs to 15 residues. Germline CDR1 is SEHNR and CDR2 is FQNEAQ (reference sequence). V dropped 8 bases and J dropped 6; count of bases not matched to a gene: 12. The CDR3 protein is CASRGVREGRDTQYF. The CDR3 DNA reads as TGTGCCAGCCGGGGCGTGCGGGAGGGCCGCGATACGCAGTATTTT.

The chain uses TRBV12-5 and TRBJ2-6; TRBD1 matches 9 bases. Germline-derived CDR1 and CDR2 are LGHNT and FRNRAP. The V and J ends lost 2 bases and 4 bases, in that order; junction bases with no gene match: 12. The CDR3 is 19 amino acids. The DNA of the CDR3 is TGTGCTAGTGGTTTGTCGATGACAGGGGGGTTCTCGGGGGCCAACGTCCTGACTTTC. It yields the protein CASGLSMTGGFSGANVLTF.

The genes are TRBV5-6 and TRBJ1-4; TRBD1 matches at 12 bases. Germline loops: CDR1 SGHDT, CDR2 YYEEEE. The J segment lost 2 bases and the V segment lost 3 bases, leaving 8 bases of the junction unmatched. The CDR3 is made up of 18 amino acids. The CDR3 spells CASSSGTGGAGTNEKLFF. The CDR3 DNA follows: TGTGCCAGCAGCTCCGGGACAGGGGGCGCAGGGACTAATGAAAAACTGTTTTTT.

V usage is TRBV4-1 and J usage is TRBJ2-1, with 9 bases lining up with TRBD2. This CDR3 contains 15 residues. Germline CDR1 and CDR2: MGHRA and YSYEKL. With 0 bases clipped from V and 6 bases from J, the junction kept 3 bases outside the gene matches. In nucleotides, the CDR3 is TGCGCCAGCAGCCAAGACGGGCGGGGGGGCAATGAGCAGTTCTTC. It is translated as CASSQDGRGGNEQFF.

CDR3 region: CASSPVYEQYF. The CDR3 nucleotides read TGTGCCAGCAGCCCCGTGTACGAGCAGTACTTC. The gene calls are TRBV7-9 and TRBJ2-7; unclear D gene. Germline V lookup: CDR1 SEHNR, CDR2 FQNEAQ (reference sequence). The CDR3 has 11 amino acids. Trimming took 5 bases from V and 4 from J, leaving 6 bases between them.

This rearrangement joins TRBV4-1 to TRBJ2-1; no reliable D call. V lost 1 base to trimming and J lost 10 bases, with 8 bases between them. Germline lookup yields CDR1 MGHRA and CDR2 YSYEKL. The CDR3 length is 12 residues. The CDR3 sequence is CASSQAGEEQFF. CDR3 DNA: TGCGCCAGCAGCCAAGCCGGAGAGGAGCAGTTCTTC.

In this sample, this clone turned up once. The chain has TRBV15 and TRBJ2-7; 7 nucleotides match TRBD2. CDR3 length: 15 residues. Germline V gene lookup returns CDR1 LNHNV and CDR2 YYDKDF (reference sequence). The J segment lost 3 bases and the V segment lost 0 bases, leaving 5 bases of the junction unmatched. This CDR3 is CATSRDVGGSYEQYF. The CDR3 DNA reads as TGTGCCACCAGCAGAGATGTGGGCGGGAGCTACGAGCAGTACTTC.

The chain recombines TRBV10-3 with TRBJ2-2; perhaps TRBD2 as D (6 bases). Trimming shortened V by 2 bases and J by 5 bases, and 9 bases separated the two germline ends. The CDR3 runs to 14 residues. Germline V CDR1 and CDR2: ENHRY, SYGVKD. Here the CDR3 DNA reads TGTGCCATCAGTGAGGGCGGGGCTACCGGGGAGCTGTTTTTT. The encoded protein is CAISEGGATGELFF.

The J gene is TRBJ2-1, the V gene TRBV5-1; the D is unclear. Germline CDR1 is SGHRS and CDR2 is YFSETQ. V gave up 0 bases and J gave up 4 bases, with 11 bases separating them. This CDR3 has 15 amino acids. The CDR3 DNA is TGCGCCAGCAGCTTGGCCCGAGAGAATTACAATGAGCAGTTCTTC. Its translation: CASSLARENYNEQFF. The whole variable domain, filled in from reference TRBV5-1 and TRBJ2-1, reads KAGVTQTPRYLIKTRGQQVTLSCSPISGHRSVSWYQQTPGQGLQFLFEYFSETQRNKGNFPGRFSGRQFSNSRSEMNVSTLELGDSALYLCASSLARENYNEQFFGPGTRLTVL.

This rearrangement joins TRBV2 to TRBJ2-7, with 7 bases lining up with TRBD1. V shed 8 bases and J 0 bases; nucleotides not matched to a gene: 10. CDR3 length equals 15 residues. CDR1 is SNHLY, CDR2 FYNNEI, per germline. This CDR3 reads CASVMAGQVSYEQYF. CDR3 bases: TGTGCCAGCGTAATGGCAGGACAGGTCTCCTACGAGCAGTACTTC.

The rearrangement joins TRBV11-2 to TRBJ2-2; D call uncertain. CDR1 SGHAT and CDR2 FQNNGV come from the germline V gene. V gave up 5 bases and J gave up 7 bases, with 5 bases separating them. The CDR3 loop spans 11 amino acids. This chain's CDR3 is CASSPNGELFF. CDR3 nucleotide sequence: TGTGCCAGCAGCCCCAACGGGGAGCTGTTTTTT.

The CDR3 sequence: CASSQETGRGPQHF. DNA for the CDR3: TGTGCCAGCAGCCAAGAGACAGGGAGAGGGCCCCAGCATTTT. J is TRBJ1-5 and V is TRBV7-6; 7 bases fit TRBD1. J lost 9 bases, V lost 5 bases, and 10 bases had no gene match. CDR1 and CDR2 (germline): SGHVS, FNYEAQ. The CDR3 totals 14 residues.

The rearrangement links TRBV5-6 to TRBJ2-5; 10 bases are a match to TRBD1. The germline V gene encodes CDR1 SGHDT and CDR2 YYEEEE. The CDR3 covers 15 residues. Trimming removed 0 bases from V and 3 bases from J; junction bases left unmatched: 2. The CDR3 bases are TGTGCCAGCAGCTTGGGACAGGGGGCTGAAGAGACCCAGTACTTC. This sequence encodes CASSLGQGAEETQYF.

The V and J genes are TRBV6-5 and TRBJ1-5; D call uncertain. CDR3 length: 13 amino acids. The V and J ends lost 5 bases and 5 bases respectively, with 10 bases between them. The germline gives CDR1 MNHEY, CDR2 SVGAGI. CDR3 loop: CASSETPDQPQHF. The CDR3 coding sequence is TGTGCCAGCAGTGAAACCCCAGATCAGCCCCAGCATTTT.

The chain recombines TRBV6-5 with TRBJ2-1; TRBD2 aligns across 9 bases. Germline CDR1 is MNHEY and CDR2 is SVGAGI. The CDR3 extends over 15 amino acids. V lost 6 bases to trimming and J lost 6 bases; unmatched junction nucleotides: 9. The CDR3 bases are TGTGCCAGCAGACCTAGCGGGGTTTTAGGCAATGAGCAGTTCTTC. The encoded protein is CASRPSGVLGNEQFF.

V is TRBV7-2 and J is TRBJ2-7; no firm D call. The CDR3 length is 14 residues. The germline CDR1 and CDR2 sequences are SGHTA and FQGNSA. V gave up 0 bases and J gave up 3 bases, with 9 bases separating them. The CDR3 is CASSLARLNYEQYF. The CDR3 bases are TGTGCCAGCAGCTTAGCGCGGCTAAACTACGAGCAGTACTTC. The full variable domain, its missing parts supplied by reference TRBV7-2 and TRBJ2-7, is GAGVSQSPSNKVTEKGKDVELRCDPISGHTALYWYRQSLGQGLEFLIYFQGNSAPDKSGLPSDRFSAERTGGSVSTLTIQRTQQEDSAVYLCASSLARLNYEQYFGPGTRLTVT.

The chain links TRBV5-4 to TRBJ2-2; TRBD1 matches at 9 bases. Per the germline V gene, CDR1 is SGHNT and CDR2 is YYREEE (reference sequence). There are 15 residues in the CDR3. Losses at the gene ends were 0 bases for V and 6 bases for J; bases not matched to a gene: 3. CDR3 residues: CASSLGTGVSGELFF. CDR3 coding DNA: TGTGCCAGCAGCTTGGGGACAGGGGTATCCGGGGAGCTGTTTTTT.

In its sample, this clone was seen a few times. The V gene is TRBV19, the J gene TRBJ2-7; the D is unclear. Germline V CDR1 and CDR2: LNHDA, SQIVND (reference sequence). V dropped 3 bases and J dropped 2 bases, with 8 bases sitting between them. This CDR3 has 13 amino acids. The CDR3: CASSIGLTYEQYF. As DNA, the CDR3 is TGTGCCAGTAGTATTGGCCTGACCTACGAGCAGTACTTC.